The next 12 T cell receptor beta chains were all read from a single sample in a study of blood T cells in healthy people across ages. A J-beta primer mix and a sample-barcoded 5' primer were used in a second PCR of roughly 7 to 12 cycles. TCRdb called the 5' RACE reads again in MiXCR, with one record for every CDR3 protein. The sample shows about 1.6 million distinct CDR3 sequences, roughly 32% of them seen only once. Sequenced sample: blood. The receptors were sampled from a woman aged 30 to 39 in good health.

The chain uses TRBV5-1 and TRBJ2-7; 10 nucleotides align to TRBD1. The CDR3 covers 13 residues. V lost 7 bases to trimming and J lost 3 bases; unmatched junction nucleotides: 4. Germline loops: CDR1 SGHRS, CDR2 YFSETQ. The CDR3 region has the DNA TGCGCCAGCGTCGGGACAGGGGACTACGAGCAGTACTTC. It is translated as CASVGTGDYEQYF. The complete variable domain, with remaining parts taken from reference TRBV5-1 and TRBJ2-7, reads KAGVTQTPRYLIKTRGQQVTLSCSPISGHRSVSWYQQTPGQGLQFLFEYFSETQRNKGNFPGRFSGRQFSNSRSEMNVSTLELGDSALYLCASVGTGDYEQYFGPGTRLTVT.

In this sample, this clonotype turned up a few times. This chain joins TRBV25-1 and TRBJ1-5, with a tentative D call TRBD1 (5 bases). The CDR3 has 13 amino acids. The V gene's germline CDR1 is MGHDK and CDR2 SYGVNS. The V end lost 4 bases, the J end lost 5 bases, and 9 bases lay between the germline ends. The chain's CDR3 is CASSAGLDQPQHF. In DNA form, the CDR3 reads TGTGCCAGCAGTGCAGGGTTGGATCAGCCCCAGCATTTT.

The chain employs TRBV7-9 and TRBJ1-5; unclear D gene. V was cut by 1 base and J by 0 bases, with 13 bases left in between. Germline loops: CDR1 SEHNR, CDR2 FQNEAQ (reference sequence). CDR3 length: 17 amino acids. The CDR3, as DNA: TGTGCCAGCAGCTTAGTGACTGGGCCCTATAGCAATCAGCCCCAGCATTTT. Encoded protein: CASSLVTGPYSNQPQHF.

The gene calls are TRBV5-1 and TRBJ2-1; 8 nucleotides agree with TRBD1. V shed 3 bases, J shed 8 bases, and the junction held 7 bases outside the gene matches. Germline values: CDR1 SGHRS, CDR2 YFSETQ. CDR3 length: 14 amino acids. CDR3 residues: CASSWQGAGDEQFF. DNA for the CDR3: TGCGCCAGCAGCTGGCAGGGGGCAGGTGATGAGCAGTTCTTC.

The chain carries TRBV6-1 and TRBJ2-7; the D is unclear. The CDR3 loop spans 15 amino acids. Germline CDR1 and CDR2: MNHNS and SASEGT. The V end was cut by 4 bases, the J end by 6 bases, with 19 bases between. CDR3 protein: CASSGDARDKIEQYF. CDR3 nucleotide sequence: TGTGCCAGCAGTGGTGACGCCCGCGATAAGATCGAGCAGTACTTC.

With regard to this clonotype: An end of the junction differs from the germline gene, which may be a read error. The chain combines TRBV18 with TRBJ2-1; D is unresolved. CDR3 length: 15 residues. Germline V gives CDR1 KGHSH, CDR2 LQKENI. CDR3 DNA sequence: TGTGCCAGCTCACCACAGGGAAGCTCCTACAGTGAGCAGTTCTTC. Its translation: CASSPQGSSYSEQFF. Full variable domain (remainder filled in from reference TRBV18 and TRBJ2-1): NAGVMQNPRHLVRRRGQEARLRCSPMKGHSHVYWYRQLPEEGLKFMVYLQKENIIDESGMPKERFSAEFPKEGPSILRIQQVVRGDSAAYFCASSPQGSSYSEQFFGPGTRLTVL.

V and J are TRBV10-3 and TRBJ2-3; 9 bases align to TRBD2. V was clipped by 0 bases and J by 2 bases; unmatched bases: 3. Germline V gives CDR1 ENHRY, CDR2 SYGVKD. CDR3 length equals 16 residues. The CDR3: CAISESPSGVTDTQYF. In DNA form, the CDR3 reads TGTGCCATCAGTGAGTCGCCTAGCGGGGTCACAGATACGCAGTATTTT.

This clonotype was detected many times. The chain couples TRBV4-2 to TRBJ1-2; weak D call: TRBD1 (5 bases). The V and J ends lost 1 base and 4 bases respectively, with 13 bases between them. Germline lookup yields CDR1 LGHNA and CDR2 YNFKEQ. There are 15 residues in the CDR3. The CDR3 nucleotides are TGTGCCAGCAGCCAAGCCACAAGGGGAGCCTATGGCTACACCTTC. It encodes CASSQATRGAYGYTF.

The rearrangement joins TRBV7-9 to TRBJ2-2; D uncertain. Germline V gene sequence: CDR1 SEHNR, CDR2 FQNEAQ (reference sequence). CDR3 length: 17 residues. Trimming stripped 5 bases from V and 0 bases from J, with 16 bases between. The CDR3 is CASSHYFASANTGELFF. The CDR3, as DNA: TGTGCCAGCAGCCATTACTTCGCATCCGCGAACACCGGGGAGCTGTTTTTT.

The chain recombines TRBV30 with TRBJ2-6, with D maybe TRBD1 (5 bases). Germline CDR1 and CDR2: GTSNPN and SVGIG (reference sequence). Trimming cost V 5 bases and J 12 bases, with 14 bases left between them. The length of the CDR3 is 12 residues. The CDR3 DNA sequence: TGTGCCTGGGATAGGGGCACCCGCGTCCTGACTTTC. Its protein product is CAWDRGTRVLTF.

CDR3 nucleotides: TGTGCCAGCAGCGTAGGTAGGCTAGCGGGGGACCAGGTGTTCTTC. It translates to CASSVGRLAGDQVFF. The chain employs TRBV9 and TRBJ2-1, with 10 bases fitting TRBD2. Unmatched junction bases numbered 12, after V lost 0 bases and J lost 15 bases. This CDR3 spans 15 amino acids. The germline V gene encodes CDR1 SGDLS and CDR2 YYNGEE.

This clonotype was observed many times. The chain recombines TRBV29-1 with TRBJ2-7; TRBD1 is a possible D gene (5 bases). The CDR3 has 12 amino acids. The germline V gene encodes CDR1 SQVTM and CDR2 ANQGSEA. Trimming pared 6 bases from V and 2 bases from J, leaving 11 bases between. CDR3 residues: CSVATEPYEQYF. The CDR3 DNA reads as TGCAGCGTCGCGACAGAGCCCTACGAGCAGTACTTC.